The rows below give T cell receptor beta chains drawn from one sample of a study of Ad26.COV2.S vaccination and SARS-CoV-2 variants. This table comes from immunoSEQ multiplex PCR, and its TCRdb copy is limited to in-frame clones, with some not included. Altogether some 270,000 clones are present, approximately 90% being singletons, with the ten largest covering less than 3.5%. Sequencing was performed on peripheral blood, taken in a trial of Ad26.COV2.S vaccine versus placebo. The receptors were sampled from a person between 18 and 65 years old who received the Ad26.COV2.S COVID-19 vaccine or a placebo. Each CDR3 is given without its conserved first and last residue. A D gene is named only where the DNA matches it firmly.

V gene: TRBV9; D gene: NA; CDR3 protein: ASSSRQVLTDTQY
V gene: TRBV4-1; D gene: TRBD2; CDR3 protein: ASSQAGPGLALDTQY
V gene: TRBV5-1; D gene: NA; CDR3 protein: ASSLGGNGELF
V gene: TRBV14; D gene: TRBD1; CDR3 protein: ASSQFGQGAGELF
V gene: TRBV7-9; D gene: NA; CDR3 protein: ASSLAGATEAF
V gene: TRBV5-1; D gene: NA; CDR3 protein: ASSFSANEQF
V gene: TRBV27; D gene: NA; CDR3 protein: ASSFGPGPGGGELF
V gene: TRBV19; D gene: TRBD1; CDR3 protein: ASSIRDREGNEQF
V gene: TRBV4-3; D gene: NA; CDR3 protein: ASSQDGARYEKLF
V gene: TRBV19; D gene: NA; CDR3 protein: ASSIKWGIDEKLF
V gene: TRBV5-1; D gene: NA; CDR3 protein: ASSLDRYKNTEAF